This T cell receptor beta chain was retrieved from a study of T-cell memory formation after mild COVID-19. Study-level findings and limits: Second-wave clones that peaked on day 37 lacked confirmed SARS-CoV-2 specificity.

Details on this clonotype: Antigen: not known.

TCRdb ran MiXCR on the 5' RACE reads and lists one entry per CDR3 protein. This table has 470,000 or so distinct CDR3 sequences, around 17% appearing once. The CDR3 consists of 16 residues. V was clipped by 6 bases and J by 1 base; unmatched bases: 3. Per germline, CDR1 MNHEY and CDR2 SVGAGI. The V gene is TRBV6-5, the J gene TRBJ2-2; 12 nucleotides align to TRBD2. The TCR was taken from a man aged 18 to 35 who had mild COVID-19 (a few samples of this study predate the infection). Cell type and time point are not known. Sequencing used PBMCs or a T cell subset sorted from them (not recorded which). The CDR3 sequence is CASSKLAGGNTGELFF. As DNA, the CDR3 is TGTGCCAGCAGCAAACTAGCGGGGGGGAACACCGGGGAGCTGTTTTTT.